Each of the 22 T cell receptor beta chains below was sequenced from the same sample in a study of identical twins. TCRdb reprocessed the 5' RACE reads with MiXCR, giving one entry per CDR3 protein. The table lists approximately 1.8 million distinct CDR3 sequences, roughly a third of them singletons. Source material: cord blood. Receptors originate from a newborn girl in good health.

The chain joins TRBV21-1 to TRBJ1-5; the table's D call, TRBD1, was not checked against the DNA. TRBV21-1 represents a pseudogene. The CDR3 length is 14 residues. CDR3 nucleotide sequence: TGTGCCAGGAGACCTGGACAGCGAAAGCAGCCCCAGCATTTT. This gives the protein CARRPGQRKQPQHF.

This clonotype was seen only a few times. This sequence joins TRBV4-2 and TRBJ1-1; 10 nucleotides agree with TRBD1. Trimming cost V 0 bases and J 1 base; bases outside gene matches: 5. Germline V gives CDR1 LGHNA, CDR2 YNFKEQ. There are 17 residues in the CDR3. The CDR3 nucleotides read TGTGCCAGCAGCCAAGATCGGACAGGGGGTTCGAACACTGAAGCTTTCTTT. Protein: CASSQDRTGGSNTEAFF.

This sequence joins TRBV9 and TRBJ2-3; 10 bases are a match to TRBD2. The trim removed 3 bases at V and 4 bases at J, leaving 5 bases unmatched. The germline CDR1 and CDR2 sequences are SGDLS and YYNGEE. The CDR3 is 15 amino acids. The CDR3 spells CASSGGLATSDTQYF. In nucleotides, the CDR3 is TGTGCCAGCAGCGGGGGACTAGCGACTTCAGATACGCAGTATTTT.

This chain uses TRBV28 with TRBJ2-3, with 9 bases fitting TRBD2. This CDR3 comprises 14 residues. Germline loops: CDR1 MDHEN, CDR2 SYDVKM. Trimming cost V 6 bases and J 2 bases; bases outside gene matches: 3. DNA of the CDR3: TGTGCCAGCAGGGCGGGGGGGAACACAGATACGCAGTATTTT. Amino acids: CASRAGGNTDTQYF.

The chain is built from TRBV4-1 and TRBJ1-2; D not certain. CDR1 and CDR2 (germline): MGHRA, YSYEKL. The CDR3 extends over 14 amino acids. The V end lost 1 base, the J end lost 2 bases, and 8 bases lay between the germline ends. CDR3 coding DNA: TGCGCCAGCAGCCAAGTTCCGGACAACTATGGCTACACCTTC. It translates to CASSQVPDNYGYTF.

V and J are TRBV28 and TRBJ2-5, with 7 bases aligning to TRBD2. The germline V gene encodes CDR1 MDHEN and CDR2 SYDVKM. With 3 bases clipped from V and 4 bases from J, the junction kept 5 bases outside the gene matches. The CDR3 loop spans 14 amino acids. The CDR3 loop is CASSLRRGRETQYF. For the CDR3, the DNA is TGTGCCAGCAGTTTGAGGCGGGGGAGAGAGACCCAGTACTTC.

This clonotype has only a few counts. V gene TRBV28 combines with J gene TRBJ2-4, with D maybe TRBD2 (6 bases). The DNA end is more similar to TRBJ2-7, so the J call may be wrong. CDR3 length: 15 residues. Germline V CDR1 and CDR2: MDHEN, SYDVKM. In DNA, the CDR3 is TGTGCCAGCAGTTTAAGGTCGGCGGGAATTTACGAGCAGTACTTC. Protein: CASSLRSAGIYEQYF.

The chain joins TRBV10-3 to TRBJ2-4; 10 nucleotides match TRBD2. The trim removed 4 bases at V and 0 bases at J, leaving 3 bases unmatched. The CDR3 is 16 amino acids. Germline loops: CDR1 ENHRY, CDR2 SYGVKD. For the CDR3, the DNA is TGTGCCATCAGTGGGGGACTAGCGTTAGCCAAAAACATTCAGTACTTC. This translates into CAISGGLALAKNIQYF.

This clonotype was counted only a few times. The chain recombines TRBV20-1 with TRBJ2-7, with 10 bases matching TRBD1. CDR1 and CDR2 (germline): DFQATT, SNEGSKA (reference sequence). The V gene end was trimmed by 0 bases and the J gene end by 6 bases; junction bases not matched to a gene: 11. The CDR3 is 16 residues long. This CDR3 is CSARDPTGTGVFEQYF. CDR3 nucleotide sequence: TGCAGTGCTAGAGACCCGACCGGGACAGGGGTGTTCGAGCAGTACTTC.

This clonotype was observed a few times. This chain links TRBV12-3 or TRBV12-4 with TRBJ1-1; 8 nucleotides match TRBD1. J was trimmed by 5 bases and V by 6 bases; bases with no gene match: 5. There are 13 residues in the CDR3. The CDR3 region is CASSRGPLTEAFF. The DNA of the CDR3 is TGTGCCAGCAGCAGGGGGCCTCTGACTGAAGCTTTCTTT.

The chain joins TRBV6-6 to TRBJ1-1; TRBD1 aligns across 7 bases. J gave up 5 bases and V 0 bases, and 6 bases lay outside the gene matches. The CDR3 extends over 15 amino acids. Germline CDR1 MNHNY, CDR2 SVGAGI (reference sequence). CDR3 loop: CASSYSTSGGTEAFF. Here the CDR3 DNA reads TGTGCCAGCAGTTACTCTACCTCAGGGGGGACTGAAGCTTTCTTT.

This clonotype has ten or more counts. The gene calls are TRBV6-2 or TRBV6-3 and TRBJ2-3; a possible D gene is TRBD2 (5 bases). The CDR3 length is 13 residues. V was cut by 5 bases and J by 2 bases, with 8 bases left in between. Per the germline V gene, CDR1 is MNHEY and CDR2 is SVGEGT. CDR3 protein: CASSKRITDTQYF. CDR3 DNA sequence: TGTGCCAGCAGTAAGCGGATCACAGATACGCAGTATTTT.

J is TRBJ1-2 and V is TRBV20-1; a weak D match, TRBD1 (6 bases). Germline V gene data show CDR1 as DFQATT and CDR2 as SNEGSKA (reference sequence). The CDR3 is 16 amino acids. V lost 3 bases and J lost 0, with 17 bases in between. CDR3 region: CSASSPPGGPNYGYTF. The CDR3 DNA is TGCAGTGCTAGTTCCCCCCCGGGGGGGCCTAACTATGGCTACACCTTC.

This clonotype turned up a few times. V gene TRBV29-1 combines with J gene TRBJ2-3, with D perhaps given as TRBD1 or TRBD2 (6 bases each). Germline CDR1 is SQVTM and CDR2 is ANQGSEA. This CDR3 has 13 residues. V was pared by 6 bases and J by 1 base, with 11 bases between. CDR3: CSVKGGRTDTQYF. CDR3 nucleotide sequence: TGCAGCGTGAAGGGGGGACGCACAGATACGCAGTATTTT.

This sequence joins TRBV5-1 and TRBJ1-2; D call uncertain. The germline V and J ends were trimmed by 1 base and 7 bases, with 8 bases remaining between them. This CDR3 contains 12 residues. CDR1 SGHRS and CDR2 YFSETQ come from the germline V gene. CDR3 in DNA: TGCGCCAGCAGCTTGTCTCAGGCTGGCTACACCTTC. As protein: CASSLSQAGYTF.

This clonotype has just a few counts. The rearrangement joins TRBV12-3 or TRBV12-4 to TRBJ2-1, with TRBD2 matching over 9 bases. This CDR3 has 15 residues. Unmatched junction bases numbered 8, after V lost 3 bases and J lost 8 bases. The CDR3 loop reads CASSFRIAGADEQFF. In DNA, the CDR3 is TGTGCCAGCAGTTTTAGAATAGCGGGAGCGGATGAGCAGTTCTTC.

V is TRBV20-1 and J is TRBJ2-1; 7 nucleotides match TRBD2. Germline V gene sequence: CDR1 DFQATT, CDR2 SNEGSKA (reference sequence). There are 15 residues in the CDR3. V shed 6 bases, J shed 4 bases, and the junction held 12 bases outside the gene matches. For the CDR3, the DNA is TGCAGTGCCCGAACTCCGGGACTAACATACAATGAGCAGTTCTTC. This codes for CSARTPGLTYNEQFF.

J is TRBJ2-1 and V is TRBV20-1; D may match TRBD1 or TRBD2 (5 bases each). The CDR3 spans 15 residues. The V and J ends lost 3 bases and 2 bases respectively, with 14 bases between them. Germline V lookup: CDR1 DFQATT, CDR2 SNEGSKA (reference sequence). The CDR3 DNA reads as TGCAGTGCTAGCGGGACCCAAACCACCTACAATGAGCAGTTCTTC. Residues: CSASGTQTTYNEQFF.

This clonotype has just a few counts. The chain couples TRBV12-3 or TRBV12-4 to TRBJ1-6, with D perhaps matching TRBD1 (6 bases). The length of the CDR3 is 16 residues. The ends were cut back, 6 bases at V and 0 bases at J, with 12 bases in the middle. CDR3 sequence: CASRQGLSSYNSPLHF. The CDR3, as DNA: TGTGCCAGCAGACAGGGCTTAAGCTCCTATAATTCACCCCTCCACTTT.

A few counts support this clonotype. V is TRBV24-1 and J is TRBJ2-1; D gene unclear. Trimming removed 5 bases from V and 6 bases from J, with 10 bases in between. CDR3 length: 13 amino acids. CDR1 and CDR2 from the germline V gene are KGHDR and SFDVKD. The CDR3 loop reads CATSVGGANEQFF. The DNA of the CDR3 is TGTGCCACCAGTGTAGGTGGTGCCAATGAGCAGTTCTTC.

At least ten counts were recorded for this clonotype. The rearrangement joins TRBV29-1 to TRBJ2-1; D is ambiguous. V was pared by 2 bases and J by 11 bases, with 10 bases between. CDR1 SQVTM and CDR2 ANQGSEA come from the germline V gene. The CDR3 sequence is 11 residues long. DNA for the CDR3: TGCAGCGTTGAAAGGTCAGGTCAGCAGTTCTTC. It encodes CSVERSGQQFF.

This chain uses TRBV3-1 with TRBJ1-2; D gene ambiguous. CDR3 length: 15 residues. V shed 6 bases and J shed 2 bases, with 16 bases lying between them. CDR1 and CDR2 from the germline V gene are LGHDT and YNNKEL (reference sequence). CDR3 nucleotide sequence: TGTGCCAGCAGTCTAAAGGTTACAGCCAACTATGGCTACACCTTC. The encoded protein is CASSLKVTANYGYTF.